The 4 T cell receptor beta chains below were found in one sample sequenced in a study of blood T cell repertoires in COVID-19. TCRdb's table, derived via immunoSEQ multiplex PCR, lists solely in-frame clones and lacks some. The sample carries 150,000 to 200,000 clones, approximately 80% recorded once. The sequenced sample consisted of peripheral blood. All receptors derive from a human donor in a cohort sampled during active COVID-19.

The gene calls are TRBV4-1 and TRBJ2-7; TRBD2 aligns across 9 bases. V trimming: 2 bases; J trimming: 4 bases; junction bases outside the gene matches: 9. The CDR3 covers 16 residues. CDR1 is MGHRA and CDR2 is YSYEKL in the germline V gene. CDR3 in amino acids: CASSQTNSGSAYEQYF. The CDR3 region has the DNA TGCGCCAGCAGCCAAACCAATAGCGGGAGTGCGTACGAGCAGTACTTC.

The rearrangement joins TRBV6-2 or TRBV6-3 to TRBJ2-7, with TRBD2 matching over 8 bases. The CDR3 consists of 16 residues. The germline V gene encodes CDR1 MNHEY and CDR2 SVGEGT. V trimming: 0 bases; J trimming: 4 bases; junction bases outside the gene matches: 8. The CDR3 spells CASSYSREAGAYEQYF. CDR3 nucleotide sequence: TGTGCCAGCAGTTACTCAAGGGAAGCGGGGGCGTACGAGCAGTACTTC.

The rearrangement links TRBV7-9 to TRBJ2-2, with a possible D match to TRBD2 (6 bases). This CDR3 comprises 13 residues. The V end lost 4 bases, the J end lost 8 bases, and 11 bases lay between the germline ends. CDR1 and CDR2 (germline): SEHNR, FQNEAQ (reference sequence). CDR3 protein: CASSSFAGGELFF. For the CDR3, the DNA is TGTGCCAGCAGCTCTTTTGCGGGAGGGGAGCTGTTTTTT.

The CDR3 loop reads CASSPVRAVYEQYF. The CDR3 DNA is TGTGCCAGCAGTCCTGTCAGGGCGGTCTACGAGCAGTACTTC. The rearrangement joins TRBV6-6 to TRBJ2-7, with D perhaps matching TRBD1 (5 bases). This CDR3 has 14 amino acids. The germline V and J ends were trimmed by 5 bases and 3 bases, with 14 bases remaining between them. Germline-derived CDR1 and CDR2 are MNHNY and SVGAGI (reference sequence).